Detailed here is one TCR beta chain. V lost 0 bases, J lost 5 bases, and 14 bases lay in between. CDR3 length: 15 residues. CDR1 is SGDLS and CDR2 is YYNGEE in the germline V gene. This entry belongs to a study of T cells after posttransplantation cyclophosphamide. Only in-frame clones appear in the TCRdb table, and some are missing; sequencing was by immunoSEQ multiplex PCR. Here the sample spans tens of thousands of clones, 89% being singletons. Control samples came 1 year after myeloablative marrow transplants with methotrexate plus calcineurin inhibitor. Sequencing was performed on PBMCs, taken after an allogeneic stem cell transplant with a calcineurin inhibitor and methotrexate. This TCR was sampled from a female patient between 50 and 60 years old who received an allogeneic stem cell transplant from an unrelated donor, was CMV-positive, and had chronic GVHD only. A share of the T cells may be of graft donor origin. This chain uses TRBV9 with TRBJ2-5; a weak D match, TRBD2 (7 bases). CDR3 sequence reads: CASSVATGRGETQYF. In DNA, the CDR3 is TGTGCCAGCAGCGTAGCTACGGGGAGGGGGGAGACCCAGTACTTC.